The rows below give T cell receptor beta chains drawn from one sample of a study of T cell repertoires in cytomegalovirus infection. TCRdb ran MiXCR on the reads and lists one entry per CDR3 protein. The table records 150,000 or so distinct CDR3 sequences, about 31% of them present only once. No antigens are known for them. Sequencing used CD8+ T cells from cultured PBMCs, obtained from culture after CMV antigen stimulation. The receptors were sampled from a human donor in good health (CMV status not recorded). Some clones in this sample may be carry-over from other donors' samples. Both conserved end residues are trimmed from each CDR3.

TRBJ1-3,TRBV7-8,ASSLKAVSGNTIY
TRBJ2-1,TRBV27,ASSLSVSEEQF
TRBJ1-4,TRBV2,ASSAQGLREKLF
TRBJ2-3,TRBV6-6,ASSTLSGGTQY
TRBJ2-7,TRBV12-3/TRBV12-4,ASSFWGTLSYEQY
TRBJ2-7,TRBV27,ASSLFQGLDEQY
TRBJ2-1,TRBV28,ASTSGAGPSSYNEQF
TRBJ2-5,TRBV7-2,ASRPGLAGEAQY
TRBJ2-3,TRBV2,ASSEEGSGEISDTQY
TRBJ2-3,TRBV19,ASSSEGVGTDTQY
TRBJ2-1,TRBV25-1,ASSERGSGSYNEQF
TRBJ2-6,TRBV19,ASTSTGKFWSSGANVLT
TRBJ1-6,TRBV19,ASTLGDIFNSPLH
TRBJ2-1,TRBV27,ASSLLPWQSNEQF
TRBJ1-2,TRBV7-2,ASSPGGSGYGYT
TRBJ2-7,TRBV19,ASSTSGTDAYEQY
TRBJ1-3,TRBV7-3,ASSLSGASGNTIY
TRBJ2-5,TRBV7-2,ASSLGGAGAETQY
TRBJ2-3,TRBV4-1,ASSQVPGSLIDTQY
TRBJ2-5,TRBV6-1,ASRSQGRETQY
TRBJ1-5,TRBV7-3,ASSIEQSGPQH
TRBJ1-1,TRBV4-2,ASSQVGALSTEAF
TRBJ1-2,TRBV7-6,ASSPSPGSGYT
TRBJ1-1,TRBV5-1,ASSLVGAWNTEAF
TRBJ1-5,TRBV7-2,ASSLSAYSNQPQH
TRBJ1-3,TRBV7-8,ASSDYHSSGNTIY
TRBJ2-7,TRBV7-2,ASSPEATDRVPYEQY
TRBJ2-5,TRBV6-5,ASSYSSSGAVVGIQETQY
TRBJ2-7,TRBV12-3/TRBV12-4,ASSKSWDSYSYEQY
TRBJ1-1,TRBV5-5,ASSHNTGRGTEAF
TRBJ1-2,TRBV29-1,SSFDRDRGHYGYT
TRBJ2-5,TRBV11-3,ASSLSFGLAGATSGETQY
TRBJ1-3,TRBV6-5,ASSAPQGSPDSGNTIY
TRBJ2-1,TRBV10-3,AISDPNRAPYNEQF
TRBJ2-1,TRBV28,ASQLAGGVNEQF
TRBJ2-3,TRBV24-1,ATSLADTQY
TRBJ2-1,TRBV29-1,SVEDGQGGNEQF
TRBJ2-5,TRBV11-2,ASSLGPHTTETQY
TRBJ1-1,TRBV4-1,ASSQDARPKPF
TRBJ1-1,TRBV7-9,ASRSDRVNTEAF